The 12 T cell receptor beta chains below all came from one sample that was sequenced in a study of T-cell memory formation after mild COVID-19 (dated by TCRdb to about 2021). The library relied on 5' RACE. TCRdb shows the sequencer as Illumina NovaSeq 6000. TCRdb cleaned the public reads at Q25 with fastp, built clones with MiXCR and kept in-frame beta chains. Rows are unified per CDR3 protein, each entry keeping the most common DNA and genes. This sample gives some 43,000 distinct CDR3 sequences in total; 5.5% to 7% of them show up just once. Under 0.95% of the sample comes from the top ten. Sequenced: PBMCs or a T cell subset sorted from them (not recorded which). The receptors shown here come from an adult who had mild COVID-19 (a few samples of this study predate the infection). The sample titles of this study are shuffled in the database, so cell type and time point are left out.

This clonotype was observed many times. The chain has TRBV20-1 and TRBJ2-5, with 9 bases aligning to TRBD2. Germline lookup yields CDR1 DFQATT and CDR2 SNEGSKA (reference sequence). The CDR3 extends over 14 amino acids. V lost 3 bases to trimming and J lost 1 base; unmatched junction nucleotides: 3. CDR3 region: CSASGGGGQETQYF. Written as DNA, the CDR3 is TGCAGTGCTAGTGGCGGGGGGGGCCAAGAGACCCAGTACTTC.

With regard to this clonotype: A much larger clone lies a single base off, so this may be a read error. The V call is TRBV7-8, the J call TRBJ1-2; TRBD1 is a possible D gene (6 bases). Germline loops: CDR1 SGHVS, CDR2 FQNEAQ. The CDR3 has 14 residues. With 4 bases removed from V and 3 bases from J, the gap between germline ends came to 12 bases. The CDR3 bases are TGTGCCAGCAGCTCTCAGGGGAAATACTATGGCTACACCTTC. Amino acid sequence: CASSSQGKYYGYTF.

In its sample, this clonotype was seen a few times. The gene calls are TRBV5-1 and TRBJ2-7, with D perhaps matching TRBD1 (6 bases). Germline V gene data show CDR1 as SGHRS and CDR2 as YFSETQ. V was shortened by 3 bases and J by 1 base, with 17 bases between the two germline ends. The CDR3 runs 16 residues. CDR3: CASSYEGLRGSYEQYF. CDR3 sequence (DNA): TGCGCCAGCAGCTATGAGGGCTTAAGGGGGTCCTACGAGCAGTACTTC.

The V and J genes are TRBV19 and TRBJ2-4; D is possibly TRBD1 (6 bases). The CDR3 contains 14 residues. Trimming left V 6 bases short and J 8 bases short, with 17 bases between. CDR1 and CDR2 (germline): LNHDA, SQIVND (reference sequence). The CDR3 loop reads CASSRTAPRDIQYF. In nucleotides, the CDR3 is TGTGCCAGTAGCCGGACAGCCCCTCGAGACATTCAGTACTTC.

The rearrangement links TRBV12-3 or TRBV12-4 to TRBJ2-5, with D possibly matching TRBD1 (6 bases). The CDR3 loop spans 13 amino acids. The V end was cut by 7 bases, the J end by 5 bases, with 14 bases between. The chain's CDR3 is CASKRGSWETQYF. The CDR3 nucleotides are TGTGCCAGCAAGAGGGGGTCATGGGAGACCCAGTACTTC.

This clonotype was seen many times. The J gene is TRBJ1-1, the V gene TRBV9; a weak D match, TRBD1 (5 bases). V lost 2 bases, J lost 1 base, and 9 bases lay in between. Germline CDR1 is SGDLS and CDR2 is YYNGEE. This CDR3 region has 14 residues. The chain's CDR3 is CASSVGTANTEAFF. The CDR3 DNA is TGTGCCAGCAGCGTGGGGACGGCGAACACTGAAGCTTTCTTT.

This clonotype was seen many times. This sequence joins TRBV5-1 and TRBJ2-3; 7 nucleotides match TRBD1. V gave up 0 bases and J gave up 3 bases; unmatched junction bases: 4. CDR1 and CDR2 (germline): SGHRS, YFSETQ. This CDR3 has 15 residues. CDR3 residues: CASSLVGQRTDTQYF. As DNA, the CDR3 is TGCGCCAGCAGCTTGGTGGGACAGAGGACAGATACGCAGTATTTT.

This clonotype showed up just a few times. CDR3 in DNA: TGTGCCAGCAGCTTAGGGATGAATAATTCACCCCTCCACTTT. Translating gives CASSLGMNNSPLHF. The chain uses TRBV11-3 and TRBJ1-6; the D is unclear. Germline V CDR1 and CDR2: SGHNT, YENEEA. The CDR3 contains 14 residues. V dropped 1 base and J dropped 5 bases, with 6 bases sitting between them.

In this sample, this clonotype turned up many times. The CDR3 region has the DNA TGTGCCAGCAGCCCCTTGCGGGGGCGCGCCACCGGGGAGCTGTTTTTT. This translates into CASSPLRGRATGELFF. V is TRBV3-1 and J is TRBJ2-2, with a tentative D call TRBD2 (7 bases). The CDR3 runs to 16 residues. The germline V and J ends were trimmed by 4 bases and 4 bases, with 16 bases remaining between them. Germline V CDR1 and CDR2: LGHDT, YNNKEL (reference sequence). The full variable domain, completed using reference TRBV3-1 and TRBJ2-2, is DTAVSQTPKYLVTQMGNDKSIKCEQNLGHDTMYWYKQDSKKFLKIMFSYNNKELIINETVPNRFSPKSPDKAHLNLHINSLELGDSAVYFCASSPLRGRATGELFFGEGSRLTVL.

V is TRBV11-3 and J is TRBJ2-7; D is undetermined. Germline CDR1 and CDR2: SGHNT and YENEEA. The CDR3 loop spans 11 amino acids. The V end was cut by 3 bases, the J end by 1 base, with 1 base between. CDR3 residues: CASSFSYEQYF. As DNA, the CDR3 is TGTGCCAGCAGCTTTTCCTACGAGCAGTACTTC. Full variable domain (outside the CDR3, taken from reference TRBV11-3 and TRBJ2-7): EAGVVQSPRYKIIEKKQPVAFWCNPISGHNTLYWYLQNLGQGPELLIRYENEEAVDDSQLPKDRFSAERLKGVDSTLKIQPAELGDSAVYLCASSFSYEQYFGPGTRLTVT.

The genes are TRBV7-8 and TRBJ2-3, with no clear D. Per the germline V gene, CDR1 is SGHVS and CDR2 is FQNEAQ. The CDR3 extends over 14 amino acids. V gave up 1 base and J gave up 0 bases, with 5 bases separating them. The CDR3 coding sequence is TGTGCCAGCAGCTTAGACAAAAGCACAGATACGCAGTATTTT. This translates into CASSLDKSTDTQYF.

This clonotype has a handful of counts. This chain joins TRBV20-1 and TRBJ1-2, with no clear D. The CDR3 runs 10 residues. Between the trimmed V and J ends, which lost 2 bases and 5 bases, there was a span of 3 bases. In germline, CDR1 is DFQATT, CDR2 SNEGSKA (reference sequence). The CDR3 coding sequence is TGCAGTGCTAGACTGTATGGCTACACCTTC. Its translation is CSARLYGYTF.